This T cell receptor (beta chain) was profiled in a study of cytomegalovirus exposure and HLA in healthy donors. About this clone itself: Its antigen is not known.

With 60 Vbeta and 13 Jbeta primers, the PCR was carried out. The repertoire was sequenced with immunoSEQ multiplex PCR; TCRdb's copy has only in-frame clones and lacks some. Seen in this sample are around 140,000 clones; the ten most common clones hold around 1.5%. From germline, CDR1 is SGHDN and CDR2 FVKESK. Trimming cost V 2 bases and J 7 bases, with 20 bases left between them. The CDR3 consists of 16 residues. General study points: HLA alleles showed associations with around 15,000 TCR beta sequences in a later analysis, at a 0.05 false discovery rate. When analyzed later, a missense DCLRE1C variant was found to be linked to TCR beta V- and J-gene trimming.

The TCR was taken from a woman aged 40-49 years in good health and CMV-seronegative. The chain combines TRBV14 with TRBJ2-5; D may be TRBD1 (6 bases). The sequencing input was PBMCs. The CDR3 protein is CASSQLQGKGSVTQYF. Written as DNA, the CDR3 is TGTGCCAGCAGCCAATTACAGGGTAAAGGGAGTGTGACCCAGTACTTC.